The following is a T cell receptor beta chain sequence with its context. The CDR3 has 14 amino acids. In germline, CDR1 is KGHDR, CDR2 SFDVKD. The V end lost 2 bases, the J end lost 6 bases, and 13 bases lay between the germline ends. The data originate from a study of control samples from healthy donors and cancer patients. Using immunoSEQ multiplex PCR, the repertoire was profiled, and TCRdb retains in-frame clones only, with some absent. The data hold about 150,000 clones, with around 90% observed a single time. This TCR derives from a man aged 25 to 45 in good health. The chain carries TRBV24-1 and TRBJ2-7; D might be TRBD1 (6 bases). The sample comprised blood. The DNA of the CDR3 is TGTGCCACCAGTGATTCCCAGGGGCGCGGCGAGCAGTACTTC. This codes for CATSDSQGRGEQYF.